These 28 T cell receptor beta chains share one sample of origin, sequenced in a study of shared clonotypes between healthy human individuals. Profiled with immunoSEQ multiplex PCR; TCRdb holds only in-frame clones, not every one. This sample has around 2.5 million clones; over 85% occur once, and the top ten carry about 0.34%. The specimen sequenced was naive CD4+ T cells from PBMCs. Subset described: CD45RA+ positively selected. The origin of the receptors is a man between 18 and 35 years old in good health. Some clones in this sample may be carry-over from other donors' samples.

The J gene is TRBJ2-5, the V gene TRBV5-6, with a possible D match to TRBD1 (6 bases). Between the trimmed V and J ends, which lost 1 base and 5 bases, there was a span of 15 bases. CDR1 and CDR2 from the germline V gene are SGHDT and YYEEEE. The CDR3 covers 15 residues. The CDR3 spells CASSLYLGARETQYF. Here the CDR3 DNA reads TGTGCCAGCAGCTTGTACCTGGGGGCGCGGGAGACCCAGTACTTC.

The chain couples TRBV29-1 to TRBJ1-4; TRBD1 matches at 10 bases. The germline CDR1 and CDR2 sequences are SQVTM and ANQGSEA. This CDR3 has 15 amino acids. V was clipped by 0 bases and J by 7 bases; unmatched bases: 5. The CDR3 here is CSVEDPGQGFEKLFF. The CDR3 DNA follows: TGCAGCGTTGAAGATCCGGGACAGGGGTTTGAAAAACTGTTTTTT.

The rearrangement joins TRBV27 to TRBJ2-5; tentative D call: TRBD2 (7 bases). The germline V and J ends were trimmed by 5 bases and 7 bases, with 20 bases remaining between them. Germline CDR1 and CDR2: MNHEY and SMNVEV (reference sequence). CDR3 length equals 15 residues. The chain's CDR3 is CASSPVRLGGVTQYF. The CDR3 coding sequence is TGTGCCAGCAGTCCCGTTCGTCTAGGGGGGGTGACCCAGTACTTC.

This rearrangement joins TRBV19 to TRBJ1-2; a weak D match, TRBD1 (5 bases). V shed 5 bases and J shed 8 bases, with 15 bases lying between them. Germline CDR1 is LNHDA and CDR2 is SQIVND (reference sequence). The CDR3 extends over 13 amino acids. CDR3 in DNA: TGTGCCAGTAGTGGGGGACCTTCGGGGGGCTACACCTTC. Translating it yields CASSGGPSGGYTF.

The chain combines TRBV7-9 with TRBJ2-4, with 7 bases fitting TRBD1. The CDR3 extends over 16 amino acids. CDR1 and CDR2 (germline): SEHNR, FQNEAQ (reference sequence). Losses at the gene ends were 5 bases for V and 0 bases for J; bases not matched to a gene: 7. The CDR3 DNA reads TGTGCCAGCAGCCGCGACAGGGCATTAGCCAAAAACATTCAGTACTTC. Amino acid sequence: CASSRDRALAKNIQYF.

The V gene is TRBV6-5, the J gene TRBJ1-4; possibly TRBD1 for D (6 bases). CDR3 length equals 13 residues. Deletions cut 6 bases from V and 15 bases from J, with 20 bases between. Germline CDR1 is MNHEY and CDR2 is SVGAGI. The CDR3 is CASSSEPGTWMFF. The CDR3 DNA sequence: TGTGCCAGCAGCTCTGAACCGGGGACATGGATGTTTTTT.

As regards this clone: The sample carries other DNA sequences with the same CDR3. This chain links TRBV11-3 with TRBJ2-3; no definite D call. The CDR3 sequence is 13 residues long. Germline CDR1 is SGHNT and CDR2 is YENEEA. Deletions cut 1 base from V and 4 bases from J, with 6 bases between. The DNA of the CDR3 is TGTGCCAGCAGCTTAGGTGGGGCAGATACGCAGTATTTT. It yields the protein CASSLGGADTQYF.

V is TRBV5-1 and J is TRBJ2-2, with a tentative D call TRBD1 (6 bases). V lost 4 bases and J 3 bases, leaving 10 bases between the germline ends. The length of the CDR3 is 14 residues. Germline CDR1 and CDR2: SGHRS and YFSETQ. The CDR3: CASSVAGDTGELFF. CDR3 nucleotides: TGCGCCAGCAGCGTGGCAGGGGACACCGGGGAGCTGTTTTTT.

This rearrangement joins TRBV28 to TRBJ1-4; D not certain. V was shortened by 5 bases and J by 5 bases, with 9 bases between the two germline ends. The CDR3 is 13 residues long. Germline-derived CDR1 and CDR2 are MDHEN and SYDVKM. The CDR3 loop is CASSLRRNEKLFF. DNA of the CDR3: TGTGCCAGCAGTCTCCGGCGAAATGAAAAACTGTTTTTT.

Worth noting for this clone: This sample includes further DNA sequences coding for the same CDR3. The chain links TRBV18 to TRBJ2-2, with D possibly matching TRBD1 (5 bases). This CDR3 comprises 14 residues. Trimming shortened V by 1 base and J by 4 bases, and 7 bases separated the two germline ends. The germline V gene has CDR1 KGHSH and CDR2 LQKENI. The CDR3 coding sequence is TGTGCCAGCTCACCACGGCAGGGCACCGGGGAGCTGTTTTTT. Amino acids: CASSPRQGTGELFF.

This clone has just one count. V gene TRBV6-5 combines with J gene TRBJ1-2; 7 bases align to TRBD1. This CDR3 has 14 residues. J was trimmed by 7 bases and V by 5 bases; bases with no gene match: 10. CDR1 is MNHEY and CDR2 is SVGAGI in the germline V gene. In DNA form, the CDR3 reads TGTGCCAGCAGTCAACCACAGGGGACCGGTGGCTACACCTTC. It is translated as CASSQPQGTGGYTF.

The chain carries TRBV18 and TRBJ2-3; TRBD1 aligns across 9 bases. V shed 2 bases and J 8 bases; nucleotides not matched to a gene: 5. CDR1 is KGHSH and CDR2 is LQKENI in the germline V gene. The CDR3 runs 14 residues. The CDR3 is CASSPEQGAGTQYF. The CDR3 DNA reads TGTGCCAGCTCACCAGAACAGGGGGCGGGTACGCAGTATTTT.

CDR3 in amino acids: CSVWGSSGRTDTQYF. The CDR3 bases are TGCAGCGTTTGGGGGTCCTCCGGGCGCACAGATACGCAGTATTTT. The chain has TRBV29-1 and TRBJ2-3, with D perhaps TRBD1 or TRBD2 (5 bases each). The V end lost 5 bases, the J end lost 1 base, and 16 bases lay between the germline ends. The CDR3 sequence is 15 residues long. CDR1 is SQVTM, CDR2 ANQGSEA, per germline.

This chain uses TRBV5-4 with TRBJ2-7, with 7 nucleotides matching TRBD1. CDR1 SGHNT and CDR2 YYREEE come from the germline V gene (reference sequence). Trimming at V came to 4 bases and at J to 1 base, leaving 8 bases not matched to a gene. The CDR3 loop spans 15 amino acids. The CDR3 loop reads CASSVDRSSSYEQYF. In DNA form, the CDR3 reads TGTGCCAGCAGCGTGGACAGGAGTTCTTCCTACGAGCAGTACTTC.

CDR3 sequence: CASSAILAGFSTDTQYF. CDR3 DNA sequence: TGCGCCAGCAGCGCTATACTAGCGGGATTTAGCACAGATACGCAGTATTTT. This rearrangement joins TRBV5-1 to TRBJ2-3; 10 bases agree with TRBD2. The CDR3 sequence is 17 residues long. With V trimmed by 4 bases and J by 0 bases, 8 bases remained unmatched. Germline V gene data show CDR1 as SGHRS and CDR2 as YFSETQ.

This clone was detected only a few times. V and J are TRBV6-6 and TRBJ2-7; D is unclear. V was pared by 5 bases and J by 4 bases, with 9 bases between. CDR1 and CDR2 from the germline V gene are MNHNY and SVGAGI (reference sequence). The length of the CDR3 is 12 residues. Written as DNA, the CDR3 is TGTGCCAGCAGTAGCTGGGTGTACGAGCAGTACTTC. Amino acid sequence: CASSSWVYEQYF.

The chain links TRBV4-3 to TRBJ2-7, with D unresolved. The CDR3 has 13 amino acids. In germline, CDR1 is LGHNA, CDR2 YSLEER. V was pared by 1 base and J by 3 bases, with 7 bases between. The CDR3 sequence: CASSQGVNYEQYF. In DNA form, the CDR3 reads TGCGCCAGCAGCCAAGGGGTTAACTACGAGCAGTACTTC.

The J gene is TRBJ1-6, the V gene TRBV6-5; no definite D call. The CDR3 consists of 16 residues. The V end lost 0 bases, the J end lost 11 bases, and 17 bases lay between the germline ends. Germline V gene data show CDR1 as MNHEY and CDR2 as SVGAGI. CDR3 nucleotide sequence: TGTGCCAGCAGTTACTCGCTGGGCAGCGCTTTAGCACCCCTCCACTTT. This codes for CASSYSLGSALAPLHF.

This clone was seen only once. The V and J genes are TRBV5-1 and TRBJ2-6, with 8 bases matching TRBD1. Per germline, CDR1 SGHRS and CDR2 YFSETQ. V was clipped by 4 bases and J by 0 bases; unmatched bases: 3. CDR3 length: 16 amino acids. CDR3 sequence: CASSGGTGSGANVLTF. The CDR3 bases are TGCGCCAGCAGCGGGGGGACAGGCTCTGGGGCCAACGTCCTGACTTTC.

The chain recombines TRBV4-2 with TRBJ1-4; no reliable D call. The CDR3 consists of 15 residues. Trimming removed 4 bases from V and 2 bases from J, with 11 bases in between. Germline CDR1 and CDR2: LGHNA and YNFKEQ. CDR3 residues: CASSRQRATNEKLFF. The CDR3 DNA follows: TGTGCCAGCAGCCGTCAGCGGGCGACTAATGAAAAACTGTTTTTT.

The chain carries TRBV5-1 and TRBJ2-1; tentatively, D is TRBD2 (7 bases). The CDR3 loop spans 14 amino acids. Trimming took 4 bases from V and 9 from J, leaving 17 bases between them. From germline, CDR1 is SGHRS and CDR2 YFSETQ. As DNA, the CDR3 is TGCGCCAGCAGCCCCTGGGGGGGGCAGGGTGAGCAGTTCTTC. Translating gives CASSPWGGQGEQFF.

Remarks on this clone: Other DNA sequences in the sample encode the same CDR3. This rearrangement joins TRBV28 to TRBJ1-2, with TRBD1 matching 8 bases. This CDR3 is built from 13 residues. V shed 8 bases and J 2 bases; nucleotides not matched to a gene: 4. CDR1 is MDHEN and CDR2 is SYDVKM in the germline V gene. CDR3 in DNA: TGTGCCAGCCTCCGGGACAGGAACTATGGCTACACCTTC. Protein sequence: CASLRDRNYGYTF.

The genes are TRBV19 and TRBJ1-2; D not certain. CDR3 length equals 15 residues. CDR1 and CDR2 from the germline V gene are LNHDA and SQIVND (reference sequence). Trimming pared 7 bases from V and 4 bases from J, leaving 19 bases between. The CDR3 region has the DNA TGTGCCAGTATGGTTGGTCCGGCCCTTCGCTATGGCTACACCTTC. Translated: CASMVGPALRYGYTF.

The rearrangement uses TRBV5-4 and TRBJ1-4; TRBD1 matches 10 bases. Per the germline V gene, CDR1 is SGHNT and CDR2 is YYREEE (reference sequence). This CDR3 is built from 15 residues. V lost 0 bases, J lost 6 bases, and 2 bases stayed unmatched. In DNA form, the CDR3 reads TGTGCCAGCAGCTTGGACGGGACAGGGGATGAAAAACTGTTTTTT. Its translation: CASSLDGTGDEKLFF.

The rearrangement uses TRBV7-9 and TRBJ1-1; TRBD1 matches at 7 bases. Germline V lookup: CDR1 SEHNR, CDR2 FQNEAQ (reference sequence). Germline trimming cut 4 bases from V and 1 base from J; bases unmatched to any gene: 6. CDR3 length: 15 residues. This chain's CDR3 is CASSSWDSGNTEAFF. The CDR3 nucleotides read TGTGCCAGCAGCTCATGGGACAGTGGGAACACTGAAGCTTTCTTT.

This chain connects TRBV30 to TRBJ2-7; 9 positions match TRBD2. Germline V lookup: CDR1 GTSNPN, CDR2 SVGIG (reference sequence). The V gene end was trimmed by 1 base and the J gene end by 6 bases; junction bases not matched to a gene: 4. The CDR3 extends over 13 amino acids. The CDR3 DNA reads as TGTGCCTGGAGTGAGGGACTAGCTATCGAGCAGTACTTC. Translating it yields CAWSEGLAIEQYF.

With respect to this clone: This same CDR3 is encoded by further DNA sequences in the sample. The rearrangement links TRBV18 to TRBJ2-7, with D uncertain. The V and J ends lost 3 bases and 2 bases respectively, with 11 bases between them. From germline, CDR1 is KGHSH and CDR2 LQKENI. CDR3 length: 14 amino acids. DNA for the CDR3: TGTGCCAGCTCACCGACTGGCGGAGCCTACGAGCAGTACTTC. It translates to CASSPTGGAYEQYF.

The chain recombines TRBV18 with TRBJ2-2, with TRBD2 identical over 10 bases. V dropped 3 bases and J dropped 6; count of bases not matched to a gene: 4. This CDR3 comprises 15 residues. Germline values: CDR1 KGHSH, CDR2 LQKENI. CDR3 protein: CASSPGTSVAGELFF. CDR3 bases: TGTGCCAGCTCACCCGGGACTAGCGTGGCCGGGGAGCTGTTTTTT.